The T cell receptor (beta chain) described here comes from a study of cytomegalovirus exposure and HLA in healthy donors. Study-level information: Genotyping of 300 to 450 donors showed that around 85% belonged to the Caucasian-associated ancestry cluster. Findings of the study overall: Cytomegalovirus status was reportedly diagnosed by the classifier with high sensitivity and specificity. Most TCR beta V segments were productive about 87% or about 30% of the time in an earlier analysis.

The primer mix had 60 Vbeta and 13 Jbeta primers. The method was immunoSEQ multiplex PCR; TCRdb's version includes in-frame clones alone and lacks a portion of them. The sample comprises 150,000 to 200,000 clones, around 84% of which are singletons, and approximately 2% rests with the top ten. Regarding this clone: The antigen is not known.

This clonotype originated in a man between 18 and 29 years old in good health and CMV-seronegative. Sequencing was carried out using PBMCs.

Here the CDR3 reads CASSQEGTGVTGGYTF. CDR3 coding DNA: TGCGCCAGCAGCCAAGAGGGGACAGGGGTAACAGGTGGCTACACCTTC. The V gene is TRBV4-1, the J gene TRBJ1-2, with TRBD1 identical over 10 bases. The CDR3 consists of 16 residues. V lost 0 bases and J lost 7; bases outside the gene matches: 8. Germline V gene sequence: CDR1 MGHRA, CDR2 YSYEKL.